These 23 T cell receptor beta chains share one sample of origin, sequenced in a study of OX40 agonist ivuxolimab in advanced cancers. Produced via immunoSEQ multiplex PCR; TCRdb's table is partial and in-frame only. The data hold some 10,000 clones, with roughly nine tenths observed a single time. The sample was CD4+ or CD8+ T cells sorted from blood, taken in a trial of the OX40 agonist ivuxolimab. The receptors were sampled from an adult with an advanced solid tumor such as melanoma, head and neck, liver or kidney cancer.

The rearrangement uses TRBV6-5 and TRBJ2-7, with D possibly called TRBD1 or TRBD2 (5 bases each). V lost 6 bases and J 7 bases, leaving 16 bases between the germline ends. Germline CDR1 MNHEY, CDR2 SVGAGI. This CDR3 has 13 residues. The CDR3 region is CASSRDGVEEQYF. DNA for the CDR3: TGTGCCAGCAGCCGGGACGGGGTGGAGGAGCAGTACTTC.

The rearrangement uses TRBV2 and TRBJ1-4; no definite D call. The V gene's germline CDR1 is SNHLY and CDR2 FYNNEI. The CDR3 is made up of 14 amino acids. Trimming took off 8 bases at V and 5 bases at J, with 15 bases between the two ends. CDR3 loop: CASLSLGINEKLFF. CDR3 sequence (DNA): TGTGCCAGCCTAAGCCTTGGGATAAATGAAAAACTGTTTTTT.

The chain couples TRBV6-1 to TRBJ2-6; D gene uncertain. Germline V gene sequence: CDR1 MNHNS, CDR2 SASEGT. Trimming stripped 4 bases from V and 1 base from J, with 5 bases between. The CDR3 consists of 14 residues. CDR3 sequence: CASSGLSGANVLTF. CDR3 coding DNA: TGTGCCAGCAGTGGCCTTTCTGGGGCCAACGTCCTGACTTTC.

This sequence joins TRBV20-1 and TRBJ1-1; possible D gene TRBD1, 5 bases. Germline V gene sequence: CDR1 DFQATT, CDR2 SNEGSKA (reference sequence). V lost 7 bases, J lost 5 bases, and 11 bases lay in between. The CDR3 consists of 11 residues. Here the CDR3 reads CSGGWGTEAFF. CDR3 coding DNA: TGCAGTGGAGGGTGGGGGACTGAAGCTTTCTTT.

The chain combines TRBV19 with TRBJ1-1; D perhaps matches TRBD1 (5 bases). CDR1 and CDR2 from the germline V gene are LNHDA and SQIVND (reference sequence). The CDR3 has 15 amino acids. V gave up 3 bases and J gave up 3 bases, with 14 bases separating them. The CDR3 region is CASSIWGPGDTEAFF. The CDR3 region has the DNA TGTGCCAGTAGTATCTGGGGCCCGGGGGACACTGAAGCTTTCTTT.

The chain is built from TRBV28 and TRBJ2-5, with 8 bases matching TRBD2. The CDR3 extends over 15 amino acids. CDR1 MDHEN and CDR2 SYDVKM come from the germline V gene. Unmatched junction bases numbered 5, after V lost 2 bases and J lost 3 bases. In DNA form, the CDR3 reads TGTGCCAGCAGTTTACTAGCGGGTGAAGAAGAGACCCAGTACTTC. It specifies CASSLLAGEEETQYF.

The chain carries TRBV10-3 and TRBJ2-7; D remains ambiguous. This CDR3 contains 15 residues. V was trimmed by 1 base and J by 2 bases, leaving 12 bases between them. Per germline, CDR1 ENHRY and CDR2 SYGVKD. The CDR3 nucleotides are TGTGCCATCAGTGAGTTCGGCCAGGCCCCCTACGAGCAGTACTTC. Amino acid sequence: CAISEFGQAPYEQYF.

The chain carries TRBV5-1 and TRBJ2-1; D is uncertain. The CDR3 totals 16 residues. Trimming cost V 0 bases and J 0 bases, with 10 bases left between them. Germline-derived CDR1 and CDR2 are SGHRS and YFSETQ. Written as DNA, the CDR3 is TGCGCCAGCAGCTTGGTCCGACCGAGCTCCTACAATGAGCAGTTCTTC. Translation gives CASSLVRPSSYNEQFF.

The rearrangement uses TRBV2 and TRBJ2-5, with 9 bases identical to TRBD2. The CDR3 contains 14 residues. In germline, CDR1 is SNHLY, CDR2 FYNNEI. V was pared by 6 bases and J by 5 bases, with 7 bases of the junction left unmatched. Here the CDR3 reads CASRWRGGPETQYF. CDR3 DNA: TGTGCCAGCAGGTGGCGGGGGGGCCCCGAGACCCAGTACTTC.

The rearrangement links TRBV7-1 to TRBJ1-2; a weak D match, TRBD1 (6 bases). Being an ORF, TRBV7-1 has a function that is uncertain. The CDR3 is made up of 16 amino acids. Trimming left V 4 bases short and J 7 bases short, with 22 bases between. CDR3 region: CASSLEPSGGASGYTF. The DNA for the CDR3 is TGTGCCAGCAGCTTAGAGCCGTCGGGGGGCGCGTCTGGCTACACCTTC.

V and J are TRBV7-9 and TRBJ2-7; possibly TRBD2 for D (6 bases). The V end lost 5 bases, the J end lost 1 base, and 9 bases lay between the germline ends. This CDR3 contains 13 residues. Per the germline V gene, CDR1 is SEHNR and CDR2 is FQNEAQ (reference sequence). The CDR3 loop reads CASSPTSSYEQYF. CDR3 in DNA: TGTGCCAGCAGCCCGACTAGTTCCTACGAGCAGTACTTC.

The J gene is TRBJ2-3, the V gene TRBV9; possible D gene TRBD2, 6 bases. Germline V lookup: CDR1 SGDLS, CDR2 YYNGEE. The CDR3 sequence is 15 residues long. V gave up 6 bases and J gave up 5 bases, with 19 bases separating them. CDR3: CASNRPSDLLDTQYF. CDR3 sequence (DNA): TGTGCCAGCAACCGCCCTAGCGACTTACTAGATACGCAGTATTTT.

The CDR3 DNA is TGTGCCACCAGCAGAGTGGGGTGGGAGCTGTTTTTT. As protein: CATSRVGWELFF. The chain joins TRBV15 to TRBJ2-2; D is unclear. This CDR3 region has 12 residues. V lost 1 base to trimming and J lost 9 bases, with 6 bases between them. Germline lookup yields CDR1 LNHNV and CDR2 YYDKDF (reference sequence). Based on the CDR3 plus reference TRBV15 and TRBJ2-2, the full variable domain is DAMVIQNPRYQVTQFGKPVTLSCSQTLNHNVMYWYQQKSSQAPKLLFHYYDKDFNNEADTPDNFQSRRPNTSFCFLDIRSPGLGDTAMYLCATSRVGWELFFGEGSRLTVL.

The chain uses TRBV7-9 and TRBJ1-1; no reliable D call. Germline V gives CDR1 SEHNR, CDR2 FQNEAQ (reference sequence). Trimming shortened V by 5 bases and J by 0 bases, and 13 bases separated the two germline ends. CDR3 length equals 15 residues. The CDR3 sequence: CASSPLDKMNTEAFF. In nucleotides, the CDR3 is TGTGCCAGCAGCCCCCTCGATAAGATGAACACTGAAGCTTTCTTT.

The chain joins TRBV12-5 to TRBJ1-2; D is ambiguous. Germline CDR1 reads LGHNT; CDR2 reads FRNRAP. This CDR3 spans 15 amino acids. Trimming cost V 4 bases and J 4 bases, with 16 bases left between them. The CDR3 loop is CASGSPLRTAYGYTF. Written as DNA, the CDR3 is TGTGCTAGTGGTTCACCCCTACGGACGGCCTATGGCTACACCTTC.

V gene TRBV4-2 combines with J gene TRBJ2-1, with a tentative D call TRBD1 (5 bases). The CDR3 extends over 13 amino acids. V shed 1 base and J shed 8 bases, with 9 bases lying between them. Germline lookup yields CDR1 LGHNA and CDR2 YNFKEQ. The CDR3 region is CASSQAPGYEQFF. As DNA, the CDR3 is TGTGCCAGCAGCCAAGCCCCAGGGTATGAGCAGTTCTTC.

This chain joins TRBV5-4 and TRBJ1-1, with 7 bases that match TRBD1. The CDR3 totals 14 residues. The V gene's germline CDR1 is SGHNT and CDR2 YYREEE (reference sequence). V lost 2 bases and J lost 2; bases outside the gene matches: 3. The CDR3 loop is CASSFRGGNTEAFF. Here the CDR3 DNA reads TGTGCCAGCAGCTTCAGGGGGGGCAACACTGAAGCTTTCTTT.

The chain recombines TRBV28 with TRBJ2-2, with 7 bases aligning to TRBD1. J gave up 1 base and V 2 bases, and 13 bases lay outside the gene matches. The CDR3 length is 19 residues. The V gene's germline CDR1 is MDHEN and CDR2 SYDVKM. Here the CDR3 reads CASSLGGPTGVGNTGELFF. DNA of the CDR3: TGTGCCAGCAGTTTAGGGGGCCCCACAGGGGTGGGGAACACCGGGGAGCTGTTTTTT.

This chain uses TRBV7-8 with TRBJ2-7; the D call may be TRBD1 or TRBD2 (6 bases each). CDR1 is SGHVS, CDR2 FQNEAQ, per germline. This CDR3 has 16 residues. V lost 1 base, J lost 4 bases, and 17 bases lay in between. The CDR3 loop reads CASSLGRGWGAYEQYF. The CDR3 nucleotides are TGTGCCAGCAGCTTAGGTCGGGGGTGGGGGGCTTACGAGCAGTACTTC.

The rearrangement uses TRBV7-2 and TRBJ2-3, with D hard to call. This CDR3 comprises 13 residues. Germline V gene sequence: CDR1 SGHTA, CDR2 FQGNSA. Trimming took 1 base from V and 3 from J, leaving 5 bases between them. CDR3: CASSLVGTDTQYF. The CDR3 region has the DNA TGTGCCAGCAGCTTAGTTGGTACAGATACGCAGTATTTT. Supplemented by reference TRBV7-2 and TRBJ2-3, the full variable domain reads GAGVSQSPSNKVTEKGKDVELRCDPISGHTALYWYRQSLGQGLEFLIYFQGNSAPDKSGLPSDRFSAERTGGSVSTLTIQRTQQEDSAVYLCASSLVGTDTQYFGPGTRLTVL.

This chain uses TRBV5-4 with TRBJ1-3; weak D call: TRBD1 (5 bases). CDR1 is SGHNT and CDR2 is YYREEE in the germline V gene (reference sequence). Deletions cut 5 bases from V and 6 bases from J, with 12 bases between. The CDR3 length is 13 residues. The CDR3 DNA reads TGTGCCAGCAGGGACATGATGGCAAACACCATATATTTT. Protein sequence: CASRDMMANTIYF. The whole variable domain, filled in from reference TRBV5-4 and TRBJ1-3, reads ETGVTQSPTHLIKTRGQQVTLRCSSQSGHNTVSWYQQALGQGPQFIFQYYREEENGRGNFPPRFSGLQFPNYSSELNVNALELDDSALYLCASRDMMANTIYFGEGSWLTVV.

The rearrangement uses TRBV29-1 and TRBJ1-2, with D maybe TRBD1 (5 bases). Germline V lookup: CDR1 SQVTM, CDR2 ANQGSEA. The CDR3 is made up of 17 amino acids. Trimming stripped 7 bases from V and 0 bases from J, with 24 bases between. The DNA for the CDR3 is TGCAGCGCGATACCCCGGGGGAACAGGCCGCCTAACTATGGCTACACCTTC. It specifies CSAIPRGNRPPNYGYTF.

This CDR3 is CASSESKVYGYTF. In DNA, the CDR3 is TGCGCCAGCAGTGAGTCGAAAGTATATGGCTACACCTTC. The rearrangement joins TRBV10-1 to TRBJ1-2; no definite D call. CDR3 length: 13 residues. Trimming took 0 bases from V and 5 from J, leaving 7 bases between them. From germline, CDR1 is WNHNN and CDR2 SYGVQD (reference sequence).